This T cell receptor (beta chain) was identified in a study of blood T cell repertoires in COVID-19. Study as a whole: Specimens from acute and convalescent COVID-19 originated in the United States, Italy and Spain.

The CDR3 length is 17 residues. The germline V gene encodes CDR1 LGHDT and CDR2 YNNKEL (reference sequence). The ends lost 5 bases at V and 4 bases at J; junction bases unmatched: 9. Per the original methods: Amplifying reference gene primers gave estimates of nucleated cell counts. Repertoires were generated with immunoSEQ multiplex PCR, while TCRdb's copy carries only in-frame clones and drops some. The V and J calls and the clone size are those of that table, but D and trimming were determined from the DNA. The table includes under 200,000 clones, more than 75% detected once. The rearrangement uses TRBV3-1 (or the pseudogene TRBV3-2) and TRBJ2-2; TRBD2 aligns across 11 bases. Sequenced sample: peripheral blood. The receptor was isolated from a man aged 40-49 years with active or convalescent COVID-19. The CDR3 loop is CASSGGLAGGITGELFF. The CDR3 bases are TGTGCCAGCAGCGGGGGGCTAGCGGGAGGAATCACCGGGGAGCTGTTTTTT.